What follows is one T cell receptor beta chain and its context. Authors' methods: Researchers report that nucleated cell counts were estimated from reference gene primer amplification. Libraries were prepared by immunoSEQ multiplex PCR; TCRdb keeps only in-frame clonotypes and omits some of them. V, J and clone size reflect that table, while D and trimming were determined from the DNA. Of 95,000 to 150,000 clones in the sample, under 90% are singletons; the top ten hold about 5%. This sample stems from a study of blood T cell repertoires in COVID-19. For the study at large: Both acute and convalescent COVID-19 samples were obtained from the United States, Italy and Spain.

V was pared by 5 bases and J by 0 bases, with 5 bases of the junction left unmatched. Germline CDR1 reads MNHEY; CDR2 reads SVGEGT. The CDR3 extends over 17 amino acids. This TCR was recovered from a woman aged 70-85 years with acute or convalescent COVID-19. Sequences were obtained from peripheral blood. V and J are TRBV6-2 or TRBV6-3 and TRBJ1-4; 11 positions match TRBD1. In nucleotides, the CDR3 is TGTGCCAGCAGTAGGACAGGGGGCCTTGCAACTAATGAAAAACTGTTTTTT. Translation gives CASSRTGGLATNEKLFF.